Below are 11 T cell receptor beta chains sequenced from a single sample in a study of T cell responses to AZD1222 COVID-19 vaccine (dated by TCRdb to about 2021). Explained via the paper, the time point label denotes: about 28 days (+/-7) after the second vaccine dose. Library preparation was by the immunoSEQ multiplex PCR assay. TCRdb limited this immuneACCESS table to in-frame rearrangements with V and J called. A share of clones is missing; checked studies link under half to unresolved V genes, and the rest is unexplained. The sample contains tens of thousands of clones, about 91% of them found a single time. The ten largest clones capture around 30% of the sample. The specimen comprised peripheral blood, sampled 28 days after the second AZD1222 dose. The receptor source for this set is an adult who received the AZD1222 COVID-19 vaccine.

The rearrangement links TRBV4-2 to TRBJ2-1; 9 bases are a match to TRBD2. CDR3 size: 18 residues. V was clipped by 0 bases and J by 0 bases; unmatched bases: 6. Germline lookup yields CDR1 LGHNA and CDR2 YNFKEQ. For the CDR3, the DNA is TGTGCCAGCAGCCAAGAAGCGGGAGGCCAGAGCTCCTACAATGAGCAGTTCTTC. Residues: CASSQEAGGQSSYNEQFF.

CDR3 in DNA: TGCGCCAGCAGCATACCGGGACAGTTCCTTGGAGGCTACACCTTC. Translating gives CASSIPGQFLGGYTF. The V gene is TRBV5-1, the J gene TRBJ1-2, with TRBD1 matching 7 bases. The germline gives CDR1 SGHRS, CDR2 YFSETQ. CDR3 length equals 15 residues. The trim removed 4 bases at V and 8 bases at J, leaving 14 bases unmatched.

The table lists this clone with a few counts. CDR3: CASSPGPNSGNTIYF. CDR3 sequence (DNA): TGTGCCAGCAGCCCCGGACCAAACTCTGGAAACACCATATATTTT. The chain has TRBV7-6 and TRBJ1-3; D gene uncertain. V lost 5 bases and J lost 0, with 11 bases in between. Germline V lookup: CDR1 SGHVS, CDR2 FNYEAQ. The CDR3 is made up of 15 amino acids. The full variable domain, completed using reference TRBV7-6 and TRBJ1-3, is GAGVSQSPRYKVTKRGQDVALRCDPISGHVSLYWYRQALGQGPEFLTYFNYEAQQDKSGLPNDRFSAERPEGSISTLTIQRTEQRDSAMYRCASSPGPNSGNTIYFGEGSWLTVV.

This clone was found once. The rearrangement joins TRBV29-1 to TRBJ2-5, with TRBD2 as a possible D gene (5 bases). Trimming removed 1 base from V and 5 bases from J, with 11 bases in between. The CDR3 contains 13 residues. Germline V gene sequence: CDR1 SQVTM, CDR2 ANQGSEA. The CDR3 region is CSVEVWGAETQYF. The CDR3 nucleotides read TGCAGCGTTGAAGTCTGGGGAGCGGAGACCCAGTACTTC.

The gene calls are TRBV10-3 and TRBJ2-1, with 8 bases that match TRBD1. V lost 6 bases to trimming and J lost 1 base; unmatched junction nucleotides: 8. This CDR3 has 16 residues. Germline V gives CDR1 ENHRY, CDR2 SYGVKD. CDR3 nucleotide sequence: TGTGCCATCAGCAAGACAGGGGTTGGTTCCTACAATGAGCAGTTCTTC. It encodes CAISKTGVGSYNEQFF.

V and J are TRBV9 and TRBJ2-3; 11 nucleotides align to TRBD2. The CDR3 is 16 residues long. Per the germline V gene, CDR1 is SGDLS and CDR2 is YYNGEE. J lost 2 bases, V lost 2 bases, and 4 bases had no gene match. This CDR3 reads CASSVSSGRTTDTQYF. The CDR3 coding sequence is TGTGCCAGCAGCGTGTCTAGCGGGAGGACCACAGATACGCAGTATTTT. Together with reference TRBV9 and TRBJ2-3, the CDR3 gives the full variable domain: DSGVTQTPKHLITATGQRVTLRCSPRSGDLSVYWYQQSLDQGLQFLIQYYNGEERAKGNILERFSAQQFPDLHSELNLSSLELGDSALYFCASSVSSGRTTDTQYFGPGTRLTVL.

CDR3 coding DNA: TGTGCCAGCAGCGACGGACTCCAAGAGACCCAGTACTTC. This codes for CASSDGLQETQYF. This rearrangement joins TRBV9 to TRBJ2-5; tentative D call: TRBD2 (5 bases). The length of the CDR3 is 13 residues. V dropped 3 bases and J dropped 1 base, with 7 bases sitting between them. Germline V gives CDR1 SGDLS, CDR2 YYNGEE. Using reference TRBV9 and TRBJ2-5 for the parts outside the CDR3, the full variable domain is DSGVTQTPKHLITATGQRVTLRCSPRSGDLSVYWYQQSLDQGLQFLIQYYNGEERAKGNILERFSAQQFPDLHSELNLSSLELGDSALYFCASSDGLQETQYFGPGTRLLVL.

The chain uses TRBV12-5 and TRBJ2-7; 11 positions agree with TRBD2. The CDR3 loop spans 16 amino acids. Germline CDR1 LGHNT, CDR2 FRNRAP. The V and J ends lost 2 bases and 4 bases, in that order; junction bases with no gene match: 7. The CDR3 region has the DNA TGTGCTAGTGGTTTGCTTGGGACTAGCGGAACGTACGAGCAGTACTTC. Protein product: CASGLLGTSGTYEQYF.

As for this clone: Within the sample, other DNA sequences also encode this same CDR3. This chain joins TRBV3-1 (or the pseudogene TRBV3-2) and TRBJ2-7; D remains ambiguous. Germline V gene data show CDR1 as LGHDT and CDR2 as YNNKEL (reference sequence). The CDR3 sequence is 13 residues long. The V and J ends lost 4 bases and 0 bases respectively, with 7 bases between them. The CDR3 is CASSPLSSYEQYF. The CDR3 bases are TGTGCCAGCAGCCCTCTGAGCTCCTACGAGCAGTACTTC.

The genes are TRBV6-5 and TRBJ2-5, with TRBD1 matching 8 bases. The CDR3 has 15 residues. The V gene's germline CDR1 is MNHEY and CDR2 SVGAGI. V dropped 6 bases and J dropped 4; count of bases not matched to a gene: 10. CDR3 loop: CASSTPRQGRETQYF. The CDR3 DNA is TGTGCCAGCAGCACCCCGCGACAGGGGAGAGAGACCCAGTACTTC.

V and J are TRBV28 and TRBJ1-4, with D possibly TRBD1 on 5 matching bases. Germline assignment: CDR1 MDHEN and CDR2 SYDVKM. The CDR3 is 14 residues long. V gave up 4 bases and J gave up 8 bases, with 14 bases separating them. CDR3 DNA: TGTGCCAGCAGTTCACCAGGGACCCCAGAAAAACTGTTTTTT. Translating gives CASSSPGTPEKLFF.